The 14 T cell receptor beta chains in this list originate from one sample, sequenced in a study of cytomegalovirus exposure and HLA in healthy donors. This PCR relied on a set of 60 Vbeta primers and 13 Jbeta primers. TCRdb keeps only in-frame clones here, not all; method: immunoSEQ multiplex PCR. The sample table includes roughly 140,000 clones. The source material was PBMCs. The receptors here all came from a man aged 35 to 55 in good health and CMV-seronegative.

The chain couples TRBV10-1 to TRBJ2-2; 10 bases agree with TRBD2. Trimming removed 6 bases from V and 4 bases from J; junction bases left unmatched: 14. The germline CDR1 and CDR2 sequences are WNHNN and SYGVQD (reference sequence). CDR3 length equals 18 residues. CDR3 in DNA: TGCGCCAGCAGGCTTCCGGGTAGCGGGGGGTCCTTCACCGGGGAGCTGTTTTTT. Translated, it gives CASRLPGSGGSFTGELFF.

V is TRBV2 and J is TRBJ2-7; 11 bases agree with TRBD2. The germline V gene encodes CDR1 SNHLY and CDR2 FYNNEI. V was clipped by 0 bases and J by 0 bases; unmatched bases: 10. The CDR3 totals 19 residues. This chain's CDR3 is CASSEALPGLAESSYEQYF. CDR3 coding DNA: TGTGCCAGCAGTGAAGCGCTTCCGGGACTAGCGGAGAGCTCCTACGAGCAGTACTTC.

The chain combines TRBV5-6 with TRBJ1-5; 8 bases fit TRBD1. V lost 2 bases, J lost 7 bases, and 8 bases stayed unmatched. The CDR3 covers 15 residues. Germline V lookup: CDR1 SGHDT, CDR2 YYEEEE. The CDR3 DNA follows: TGTGCCAGCAGCTTATTACAGGGGGTCGACCAGCCCCAGCATTTT. Translated, it gives CASSLLQGVDQPQHF. Combining the CDR3 with reference TRBV5-6 and TRBJ1-5 gives the whole variable domain DAGVTQSPTHLIKTRGQQVTLRCSPKSGHDTVSWYQQALGQGPQFIFQYYEEEERQRGNFPDRFSGHQFPNYSSELNVNALLLGDSALYLCASSLLQGVDQPQHFGDGTRLSIL.

The chain recombines TRBV4-3 with TRBJ2-7; D perhaps matches TRBD1 (5 bases). The CDR3 totals 14 residues. V lost 0 bases to trimming and J lost 3 bases, with 9 bases between them. Germline-derived CDR1 and CDR2 are LGHNA and YSLEER. The DNA of the CDR3 is TGCGCCAGCAGCCAAGATTGGGGCAGCTACGAGCAGTACTTC. Protein sequence: CASSQDWGSYEQYF.

The chain is built from TRBV6-1 and TRBJ1-6; unclear D gene. This CDR3 is 13 amino acids long. V shed 0 bases and J shed 14 bases, with 11 bases lying between them. The germline V gene encodes CDR1 MNHNS and CDR2 SASEGT. The CDR3 nucleotides are TGTGCCAGCAGTGAAGCGGTCCGCCCAGCCCTCCACTTT. It specifies CASSEAVRPALHF.

The rearrangement uses TRBV9 and TRBJ2-7; possible D gene TRBD2, 5 bases. Trimming left V 0 bases short and J 7 bases short, with 5 bases between. This CDR3 contains 11 residues. The germline gives CDR1 SGDLS, CDR2 YYNGEE. For the CDR3, the DNA is TGTGCCAGCAGCGTAGGCGGGGAGCAGTACTTC. Translating gives CASSVGGEQYF.

This chain links TRBV6-1 with TRBJ2-7; possibly TRBD1 for D (6 bases). Germline CDR1 is MNHNS and CDR2 is SASEGT. V was cut by 7 bases and J by 3 bases, with 13 bases left in between. This CDR3 region has 13 residues. CDR3 amino acids: CASIRGLFYEQYF. DNA of the CDR3: TGTGCCAGCATCAGGGGCCTATTCTACGAGCAGTACTTC.

The rearrangement links TRBV18 to TRBJ2-5; no clear D gene. The germline V and J ends were trimmed by 3 bases and 5 bases, with 7 bases remaining between them. CDR1 and CDR2 from the germline V gene are KGHSH and LQKENI. The CDR3 consists of 12 residues. CDR3 protein: CASSPPGETQYF. The CDR3 DNA reads TGTGCCAGCTCACCCCCCGGGGAGACCCAGTACTTC. Based on the CDR3 plus reference TRBV18 and TRBJ2-5, the full variable domain is NAGVMQNPRHLVRRRGQEARLRCSPMKGHSHVYWYRQLPEEGLKFMVYLQKENIIDESGMPKERFSAEFPKEGPSILRIQQVVRGDSAAYFCASSPPGETQYFGPGTRLLVL.

The V gene is TRBV5-8, the J gene TRBJ1-2; D gene unclear. The V end lost 2 bases, the J end lost 7 bases, and 6 bases lay between the germline ends. From germline, CDR1 is SGHTS and CDR2 YDEGEE. The CDR3 has 11 residues. The CDR3 protein is CASSLGGGYTF. The CDR3 nucleotides are TGTGCCAGCAGCTTAGGAGGTGGCTACACCTTC.

This chain links TRBV29-1 with TRBJ1-3; 10 bases are shared with TRBD1. J lost 8 bases, V lost 5 bases, and 6 bases had no gene match. The germline gives CDR1 SQVTM, CDR2 ANQGSEA. The CDR3 spans 13 residues. The CDR3 here is CSVHRDRGDTIYF. Written as DNA, the CDR3 is TGCAGCGTTCACCGGGACAGGGGAGACACCATATATTTT.

DNA for the CDR3: TGTGCCAGCAGCTTACTAGCGGGAGACTCCTACAATGAGCAGTTCTTC. Translating it yields CASSLLAGDSYNEQFF. The rearrangement links TRBV7-2 to TRBJ2-1; 10 bases align to TRBD2. The CDR3 loop spans 16 amino acids. Germline CDR1 is SGHTA and CDR2 is FQGNSA. The V gene end was trimmed by 2 bases and the J gene end by 0 bases; junction bases not matched to a gene: 1.

The chain is built from TRBV10-3 and TRBJ1-2; D is unresolved. Per the germline V gene, CDR1 is ENHRY and CDR2 is SYGVKD. Trimming pared 7 bases from V and 0 bases from J, leaving 6 bases between. This CDR3 comprises 12 residues. Here the CDR3 DNA reads TGTGCCATCAAGGACTCTAACTATGGCTACACCTTC. Amino acid sequence: CAIKDSNYGYTF.

The chain links TRBV9 to TRBJ1-1; a possible D gene is TRBD1 (5 bases). The V end lost 4 bases, the J end lost 8 bases, and 27 bases lay between the germline ends. The germline gives CDR1 SGDLS, CDR2 YYNGEE. The CDR3 length is 17 residues. The CDR3 sequence is CASSSGGRGALPWEAFF. CDR3 coding DNA: TGTGCCAGCAGCTCCGGCGGGAGAGGGGCGCTCCCGTGGGAAGCTTTCTTT.

V is TRBV7-2 and J is TRBJ2-1; 11 bases are a match to TRBD2. This CDR3 is 15 amino acids long. In germline, CDR1 is SGHTA, CDR2 FQGNSA. V lost 5 bases and J lost 8; bases outside the gene matches: 8. The CDR3, as DNA: TGTGCCAGCAGCGAAAGTAGCGGGGGGGCTTATGAGCAGTTCTTC. Translated, it gives CASSESSGGAYEQFF.